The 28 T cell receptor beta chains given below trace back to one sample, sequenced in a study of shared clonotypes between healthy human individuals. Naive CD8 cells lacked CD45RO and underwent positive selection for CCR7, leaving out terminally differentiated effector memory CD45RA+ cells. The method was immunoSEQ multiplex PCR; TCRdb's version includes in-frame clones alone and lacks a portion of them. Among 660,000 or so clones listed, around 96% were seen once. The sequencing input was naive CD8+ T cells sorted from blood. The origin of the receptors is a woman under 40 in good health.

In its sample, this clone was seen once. The CDR3 sequence: CASSEVLAGSTDTQYF. DNA of the CDR3: TGTGCCAGCAGTGAAGTTTTAGCGGGAAGTACAGATACGCAGTATTTT. This sequence joins TRBV6-1 and TRBJ2-3, with 8 nucleotides matching TRBD2. With V trimmed by 1 base and J by 3 bases, 6 bases remained unmatched. The CDR3 is 16 amino acids. Germline V gene lookup returns CDR1 MNHNS and CDR2 SASEGT.

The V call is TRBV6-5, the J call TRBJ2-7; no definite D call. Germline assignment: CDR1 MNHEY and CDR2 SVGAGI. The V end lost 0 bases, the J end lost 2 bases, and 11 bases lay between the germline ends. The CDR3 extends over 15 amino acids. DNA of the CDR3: TGTGCCAGCAGTTACTCGACTCGGCGGACCTACGAGCAGTACTTC. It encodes CASSYSTRRTYEQYF.

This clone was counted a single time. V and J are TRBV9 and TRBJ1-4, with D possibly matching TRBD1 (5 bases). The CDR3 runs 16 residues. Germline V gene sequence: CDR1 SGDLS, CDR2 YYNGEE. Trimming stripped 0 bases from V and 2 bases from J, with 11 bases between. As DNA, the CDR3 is TGTGCCAGCAGCGTAGAGGGCTGGGGGACTAATGAAAAACTGTTTTTT. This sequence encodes CASSVEGWGTNEKLFF.

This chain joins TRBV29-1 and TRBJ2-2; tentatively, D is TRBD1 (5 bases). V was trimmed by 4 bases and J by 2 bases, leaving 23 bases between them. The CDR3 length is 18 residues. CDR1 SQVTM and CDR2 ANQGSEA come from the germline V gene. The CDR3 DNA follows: TGCAGCGTTGCCTCGAGTTATAAGGGGATCGGAAACACCGGGGAGCTGTTTTTT. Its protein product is CSVASSYKGIGNTGELFF.

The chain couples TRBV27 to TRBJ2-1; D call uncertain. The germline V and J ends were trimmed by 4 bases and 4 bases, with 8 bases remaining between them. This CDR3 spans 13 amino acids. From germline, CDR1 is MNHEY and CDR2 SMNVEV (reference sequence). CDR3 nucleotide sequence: TGTGCCAGCAGTTGGTCAGAGTACAATGAGCAGTTCTTC. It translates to CASSWSEYNEQFF.

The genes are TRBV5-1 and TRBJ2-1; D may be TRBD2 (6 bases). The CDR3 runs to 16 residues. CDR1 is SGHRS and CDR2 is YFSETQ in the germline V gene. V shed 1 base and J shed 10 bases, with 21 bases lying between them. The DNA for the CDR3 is TGCGCCAGCAGCTTGAACGCGGTGGAGGGAGGATCCGAGCAGTTCTTC. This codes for CASSLNAVEGGSEQFF.

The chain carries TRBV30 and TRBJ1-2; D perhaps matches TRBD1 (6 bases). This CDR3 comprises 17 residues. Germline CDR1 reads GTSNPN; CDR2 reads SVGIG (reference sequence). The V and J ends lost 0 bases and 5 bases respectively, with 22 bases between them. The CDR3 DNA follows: TGTGCCTGGAGTGTTAAATGGACAGCGAGTTTAAGATATGGCTACACCTTC. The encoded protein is CAWSVKWTASLRYGYTF. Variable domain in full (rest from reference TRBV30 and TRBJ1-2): SQTIHQWPATLVQPVGSPLSLECTVEGTSNPNLYWYRQAAGRGLQLLFYSVGIGQISSEVPQNLSASRPQDRQFILSSKKLLLSDSGFYLCAWSVKWTASLRYGYTFGSGTRLTVV.

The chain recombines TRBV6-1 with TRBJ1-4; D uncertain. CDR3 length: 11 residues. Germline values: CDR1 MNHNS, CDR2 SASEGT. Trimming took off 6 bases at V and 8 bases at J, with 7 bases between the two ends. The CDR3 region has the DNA TGTGCCAGCAGACAGTCAGAAAAACTGTTTTTT. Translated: CASRQSEKLFF.

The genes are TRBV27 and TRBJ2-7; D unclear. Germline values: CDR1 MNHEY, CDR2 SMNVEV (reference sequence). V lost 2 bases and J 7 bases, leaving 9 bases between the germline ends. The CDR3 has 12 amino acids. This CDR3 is CASSLMGGEQYF. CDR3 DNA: TGTGCCAGCAGTTTAATGGGTGGGGAGCAGTACTTC.

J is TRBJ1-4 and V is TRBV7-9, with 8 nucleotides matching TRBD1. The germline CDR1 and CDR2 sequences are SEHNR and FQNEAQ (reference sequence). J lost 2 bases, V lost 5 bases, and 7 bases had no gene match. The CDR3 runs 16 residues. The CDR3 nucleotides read TGTGCCAGCAGCCCAGGGACAGGTCTCACTAATGAAAAACTGTTTTTT. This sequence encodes CASSPGTGLTNEKLFF.

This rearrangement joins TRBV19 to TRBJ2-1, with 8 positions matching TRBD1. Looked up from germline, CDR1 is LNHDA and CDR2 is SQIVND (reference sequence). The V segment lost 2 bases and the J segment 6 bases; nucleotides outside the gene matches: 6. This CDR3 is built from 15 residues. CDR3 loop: CASSIPWTGSNEQFF. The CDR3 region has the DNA TGTGCCAGTAGTATACCGTGGACAGGGAGCAATGAGCAGTTCTTC.

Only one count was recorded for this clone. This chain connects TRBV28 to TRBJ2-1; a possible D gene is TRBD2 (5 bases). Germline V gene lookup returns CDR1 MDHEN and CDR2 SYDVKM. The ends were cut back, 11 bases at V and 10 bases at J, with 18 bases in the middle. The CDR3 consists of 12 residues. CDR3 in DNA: TGTGCCTCCCCGGGCGGGTCTGGCGAGCAGTTCTTC. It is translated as CASPGGSGEQFF.

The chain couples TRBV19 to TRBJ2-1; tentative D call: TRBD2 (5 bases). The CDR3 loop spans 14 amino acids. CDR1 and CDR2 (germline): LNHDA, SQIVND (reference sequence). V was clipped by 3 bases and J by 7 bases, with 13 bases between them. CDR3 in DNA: TGTGCCAGTAGTATCGAGGGTTTTTTTAATGAGCAGTTCTTC. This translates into CASSIEGFFNEQFF.

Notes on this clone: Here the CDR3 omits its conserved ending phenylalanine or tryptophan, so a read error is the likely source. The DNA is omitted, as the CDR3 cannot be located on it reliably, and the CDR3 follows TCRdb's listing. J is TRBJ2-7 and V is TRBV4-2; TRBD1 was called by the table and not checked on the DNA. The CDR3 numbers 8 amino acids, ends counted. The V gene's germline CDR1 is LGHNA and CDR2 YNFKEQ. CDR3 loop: CASSGFVS.

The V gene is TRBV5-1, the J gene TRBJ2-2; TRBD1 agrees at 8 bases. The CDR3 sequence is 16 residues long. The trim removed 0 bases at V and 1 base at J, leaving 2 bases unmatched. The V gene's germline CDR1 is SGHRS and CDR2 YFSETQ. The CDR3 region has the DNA TGCGCCAGCAGCTTGGGGGACAGGCAGAACACCGGGGAGCTGTTTTTT. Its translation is CASSLGDRQNTGELFF. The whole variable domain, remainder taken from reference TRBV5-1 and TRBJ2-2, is KAGVTQTPRYLIKTRGQQVTLSCSPISGHRSVSWYQQTPGQGLQFLFEYFSETQRNKGNFPGRFSGRQFSNSRSEMNVSTLELGDSALYLCASSLGDRQNTGELFFGEGSRLTVL.

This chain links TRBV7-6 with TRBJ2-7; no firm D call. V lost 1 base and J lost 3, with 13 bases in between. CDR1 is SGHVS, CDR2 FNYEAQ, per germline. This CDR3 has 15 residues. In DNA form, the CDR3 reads TGTGCCAGCAGCTTAGGGCAGGACGAACTCTACGAGCAGTACTTC. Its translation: CASSLGQDELYEQYF.

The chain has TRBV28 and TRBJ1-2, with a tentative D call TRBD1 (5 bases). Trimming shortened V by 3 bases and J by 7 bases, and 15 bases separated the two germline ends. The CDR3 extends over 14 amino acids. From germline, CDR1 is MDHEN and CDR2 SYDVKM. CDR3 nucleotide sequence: TGTGCCAGCAGTTTTTGGGGCGGGGGTACTGGCTACACCTTC. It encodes CASSFWGGGTGYTF.

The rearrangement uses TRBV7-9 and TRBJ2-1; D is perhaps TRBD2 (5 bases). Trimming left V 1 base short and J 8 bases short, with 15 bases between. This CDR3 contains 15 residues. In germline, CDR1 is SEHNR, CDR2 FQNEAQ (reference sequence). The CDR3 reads CASSLGFGLAHEQFF. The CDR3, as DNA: TGTGCCAGCAGCTTAGGGTTTGGCCTAGCCCATGAGCAGTTCTTC.

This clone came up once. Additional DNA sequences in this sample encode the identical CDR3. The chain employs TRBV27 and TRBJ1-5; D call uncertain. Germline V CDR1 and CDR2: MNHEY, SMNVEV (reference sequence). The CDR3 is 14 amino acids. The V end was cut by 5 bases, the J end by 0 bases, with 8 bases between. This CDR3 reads CASSRVGSNQPQHF. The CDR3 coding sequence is TGTGCCAGCAGTAGAGTAGGTAGCAATCAGCCCCAGCATTTT.

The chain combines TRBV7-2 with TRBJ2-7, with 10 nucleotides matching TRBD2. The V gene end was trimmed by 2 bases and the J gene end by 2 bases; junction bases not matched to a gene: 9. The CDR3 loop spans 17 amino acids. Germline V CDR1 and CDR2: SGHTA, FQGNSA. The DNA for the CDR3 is TGTGCCAGCAGCTTAAGTCCAAGCGGGAGGGGTCCCTACGAGCAGTACTTC. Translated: CASSLSPSGRGPYEQYF.

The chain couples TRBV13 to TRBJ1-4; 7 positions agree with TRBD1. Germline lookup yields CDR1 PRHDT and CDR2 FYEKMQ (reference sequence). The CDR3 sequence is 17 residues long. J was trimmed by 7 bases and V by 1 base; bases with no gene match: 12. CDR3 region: CASSLANLDRRIEKLFF. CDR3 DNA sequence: TGTGCCAGCAGCTTAGCCAATTTGGACAGGCGGATTGAAAAACTGTTTTTT.

Here the CDR3 DNA reads TGTGCCAGTAGCCTTGGGAGGACAGGGATTTATGGCTACACCTTC. It encodes CASSLGRTGIYGYTF. The chain recombines TRBV19 with TRBJ1-2; 8 bases are a match to TRBD1. Germline V gives CDR1 LNHDA, CDR2 SQIVND (reference sequence). Trimming cost V 6 bases and J 5 bases; bases outside gene matches: 11. The CDR3 consists of 15 residues.

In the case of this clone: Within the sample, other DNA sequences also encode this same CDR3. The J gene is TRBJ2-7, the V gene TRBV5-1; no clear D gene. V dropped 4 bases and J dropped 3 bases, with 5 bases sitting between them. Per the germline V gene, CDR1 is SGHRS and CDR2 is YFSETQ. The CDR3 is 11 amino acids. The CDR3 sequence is CASSTGYEQYF. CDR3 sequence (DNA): TGCGCCAGCAGCACCGGCTACGAGCAGTACTTC.

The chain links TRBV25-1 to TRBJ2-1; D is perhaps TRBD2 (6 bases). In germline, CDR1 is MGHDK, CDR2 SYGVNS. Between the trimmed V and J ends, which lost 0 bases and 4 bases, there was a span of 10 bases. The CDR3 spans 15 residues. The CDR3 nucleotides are TGTGCCAGCAGTGAATACCGGGGGACGTACAATGAGCAGTTCTTC. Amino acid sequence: CASSEYRGTYNEQFF.

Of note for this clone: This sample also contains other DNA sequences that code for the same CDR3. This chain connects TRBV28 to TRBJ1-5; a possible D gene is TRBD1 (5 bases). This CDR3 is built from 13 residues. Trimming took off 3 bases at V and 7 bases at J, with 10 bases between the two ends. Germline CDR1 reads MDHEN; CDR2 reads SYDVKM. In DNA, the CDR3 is TGTGCCAGCAGTTTTGGGGGTAACCAGCCCCAGCATTTT. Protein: CASSFGGNQPQHF.

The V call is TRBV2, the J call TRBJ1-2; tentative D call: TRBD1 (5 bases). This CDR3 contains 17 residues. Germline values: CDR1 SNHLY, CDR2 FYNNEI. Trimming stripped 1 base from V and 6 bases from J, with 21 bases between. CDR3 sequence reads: CASSEGTILEYADGYTF. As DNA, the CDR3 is TGTGCCAGCAGTGAAGGGACAATCCTCGAGTATGCGGATGGCTACACCTTC.

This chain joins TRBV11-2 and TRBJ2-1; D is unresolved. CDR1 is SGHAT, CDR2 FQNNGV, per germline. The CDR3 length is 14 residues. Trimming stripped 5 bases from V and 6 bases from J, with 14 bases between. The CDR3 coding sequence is TGTGCCAGCAGCCCGCCGGGCATTTTCAATGAGCAGTTCTTC. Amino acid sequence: CASSPPGIFNEQFF.

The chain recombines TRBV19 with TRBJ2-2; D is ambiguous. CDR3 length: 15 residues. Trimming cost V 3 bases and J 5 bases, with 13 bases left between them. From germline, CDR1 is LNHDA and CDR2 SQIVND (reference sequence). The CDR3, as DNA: TGTGCCAGTAGTATCCCGAGAACTTCTACCGGGGAGCTGTTTTTT. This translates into CASSIPRTSTGELFF.